These 20 T cell receptor beta chains share one sample of origin, sequenced in a study of blood T cells in healthy people across ages. Primed by a sample-barcoded 5' primer and a J-beta primer mix, a second PCR proceeded for about 7 to 11 cycles. TCRdb redid the calling of the 5' RACE reads with MiXCR, one entry per CDR3 protein. In the table there are about 1.4 million distinct CDR3 sequences, approximately 59% of which are singletons. Specimen: blood. Receptor source: a man younger than 35 in good health.

For this clonotype: Because it lacks the conserved phenylalanine or tryptophan at the end, this CDR3 is likely a read error. This chain joins TRBV7-2 and TRBJ2-4; perhaps TRBD2 as D (5 bases). The assigned J gene may be wrong: the sequence end matches TRBJ2-7 better. CDR3 size: 14 residues. In germline, CDR1 is SGHTA, CDR2 FQGNSA. The CDR3 is CASSARTGAYEQYS. The DNA of the CDR3 is TGTGCCAGCAGCGCCAGGACTGGAGCCTACGAGCAGTACTCC.

This rearrangement joins TRBV12-3 or TRBV12-4 to TRBJ2-4; 10 nucleotides match TRBD1. The J call is uncertain, as TRBJ2-7 better fits the DNA end. This CDR3 region has 14 residues. The CDR3 region is CASRNPGQGNEQYF. Here the CDR3 DNA reads TGTGCCAGCAGAAACCCGGGACAGGGGAACGAGCAGTACTTC.

CDR3 protein: CASSSRGAGESYEQYF. The CDR3 nucleotides read TGTGCCAGCAGTTCGCGGGGAGCGGGAGAGTCCTACGAGCAGTACTTC. This chain uses TRBV7-9 with TRBJ2-7, with 8 bases lining up with TRBD2. Germline CDR1 SEHNR, CDR2 FQNEAQ (reference sequence). V trimming: 6 bases; J trimming: 1 base; junction bases outside the gene matches: 11. There are 16 residues in the CDR3.

The chain uses TRBV4-1 and TRBJ2-3, with D tentatively TRBD2 (6 bases). Germline V gene sequence: CDR1 MGHRA, CDR2 YSYEKL. The V gene lost 4 bases and the J gene lost 2 bases, with 16 bases spanning the gap. This CDR3 comprises 16 residues. CDR3 sequence: CASSPRLGEDTDTQYF. The CDR3 nucleotides are TGCGCCAGCAGCCCTCGCCTGGGGGAGGACACAGATACGCAGTATTTT.

This clonotype was recorded a few times. The rearrangement links TRBV29-1 to TRBJ2-1; 8 nucleotides agree with TRBD2. With V trimmed by 0 bases and J by 1 base, 5 bases remained unmatched. The germline gives CDR1 SQVTM, CDR2 ANQGSEA. The CDR3 runs 16 residues. The CDR3 nucleotides are TGCAGCGTTGAAGATCGGGGGGGCCTATCCTACAATGAGCAGTTCTTC. This codes for CSVEDRGGLSYNEQFF.

In regard to this clonotype: Compared with germline, one end of the junction differs, possibly owing to a read error. The CDR3 region has the DNA TGTGCCAGCAGTGTCCTCGGGACACCCTTCTCCGACGAGCAGTACTTC. Amino acid sequence: CASSVLGTPFSDEQYF. The V gene is TRBV6-5, the J gene TRBJ2-4; D might be TRBD1 (6 bases). With the DNA end fitting TRBJ2-7 better, the J assignment may be wrong. The CDR3 totals 16 residues. Germline CDR1 is MNHEY and CDR2 is SVGAGI.

The CDR3 reads CASSKARTPLNTEAFF. The CDR3, as DNA: TGTGCCAGTAGCAAAGCCCGGACACCCTTAAACACTGAAGCTTTCTTT. The chain has TRBV19 and TRBJ1-1; weak D call: TRBD1 (5 bases). V was trimmed by 6 bases and J by 2 bases, leaving 19 bases between them. The CDR3 consists of 16 residues. Germline V gives CDR1 LNHDA, CDR2 SQIVND (reference sequence). Filled out from reference TRBV19 and TRBJ1-1, the complete variable domain reads DGGITQSPKYLFRKEGQNVTLSCEQNLNHDAMYWYRQDPGQGLRLIYYSQIVNDFQKGDIAEGYSVSREKKESFPLTVTSAQKNPTAFYLCASSKARTPLNTEAFFGQGTRLTVV.

V usage is TRBV25-1 and J usage is TRBJ2-4, with D uncertain. In germline, CDR1 is MGHDK, CDR2 SYGVNS. The ends were cut back, 3 bases at V and 10 bases at J, with 13 bases in the middle. This CDR3 is 13 amino acids long. CDR3 amino acids: CASSDPGRSIQYF. The CDR3, as DNA: TGTGCCAGCAGTGACCCTGGACGGTCGATTCAGTACTTC.

V and J are TRBV5-1 and TRBJ2-3; 9 bases align to TRBD2. This CDR3 spans 17 amino acids. Germline V CDR1 and CDR2: SGHRS, YFSETQ. V dropped 0 bases and J dropped 2; count of bases not matched to a gene: 7. DNA for the CDR3: TGCGCCAGCAGCTTGGCCGTGACTAGCGGAATCACAGATACGCAGTATTTT. It yields the protein CASSLAVTSGITDTQYF.

The J gene is TRBJ2-3, the V gene TRBV15, with D maybe TRBD2 (5 bases). CDR1 LNHNV and CDR2 YYDKDF come from the germline V gene (reference sequence). CDR3 size: 16 residues. V shed 4 bases and J shed 2 bases, with 16 bases lying between them. CDR3 nucleotide sequence: TGTGCCACCAGCACCTCGGGCGGGCGCTACACAGATACGCAGTATTTT. Translating gives CATSTSGGRYTDTQYF.

This clonotype was found a few times. The V call is TRBV11-3, the J call TRBJ2-1, with TRBD2 identical over 7 bases. Germline assignment: CDR1 SGHNT and CDR2 YENEEA. The CDR3 extends over 15 amino acids. Trimming took 5 bases from V and 6 from J; bases not matched to a gene: 10. In DNA, the CDR3 is TGTGCCAGCAGCGCCACCGGGACTACCTTCAATGAGCAGTTCTTC. This codes for CASSATGTTFNEQFF.

The rearrangement uses TRBV29-1 and TRBJ2-5; D remains unclear. The V and J ends lost 2 bases and 5 bases respectively, with 12 bases between them. The CDR3 has 13 amino acids. Germline CDR1 reads SQVTM; CDR2 reads ANQGSEA. The CDR3 protein is CSVEIGLGETQYF. The CDR3 nucleotides read TGCAGCGTTGAAATAGGGCTCGGGGAGACCCAGTACTTC.

This chain joins TRBV20-1 and TRBJ2-1; 11 bases are shared with TRBD1. CDR3 length: 15 residues. Losses at the gene ends were 3 bases for V and 7 bases for J; bases not matched to a gene: 8. CDR1 is DFQATT and CDR2 is SNEGSKA in the germline V gene (reference sequence). The CDR3 loop is CSASLLGTGGNEQFF. The CDR3, as DNA: TGCAGTGCTAGTTTATTGGGGACAGGGGGAAATGAGCAGTTCTTC.

The chain has TRBV7-2 and TRBJ2-1; D may match TRBD1 or TRBD2 (5 bases each). CDR1 is SGHTA and CDR2 is FQGNSA in the germline V gene. The ends were cut back, 1 base at V and 9 bases at J, with 19 bases in the middle. The CDR3 is made up of 16 amino acids. CDR3 loop: CASSLVWGTENSEQFF. CDR3 bases: TGTGCCAGCAGCTTAGTTTGGGGGACGGAGAACAGTGAGCAGTTCTTC.

The V call is TRBV11-2, the J call TRBJ2-1, with 13 bases that match TRBD2. CDR1 and CDR2 (germline): SGHAT, FQNNGV. This CDR3 spans 16 amino acids. After removal of 6 bases from V and 3 bases from J, the junction contained 5 bases not matched to a gene. CDR3 sequence reads: CASRVTSGRVYNEQFF. CDR3 nucleotides: TGTGCCAGCAGAGTTACTAGCGGGAGGGTCTACAATGAGCAGTTCTTC.

The genes are TRBV7-9 and TRBJ2-5; D remains unclear. This CDR3 comprises 14 residues. V dropped 7 bases and J dropped 2 bases, with 14 bases sitting between them. The germline V gene encodes CDR1 SEHNR and CDR2 FQNEAQ (reference sequence). The CDR3 bases are TGTGCCAGCACCCTAGTTGGGCAACAAGAGACCCAGTACTTC. This codes for CASTLVGQQETQYF.

This chain links TRBV5-6 with TRBJ2-7, with D perhaps given as TRBD1 or TRBD2 (5 bases each). Trimming left V 2 bases short and J 6 bases short, with 30 bases between. Germline CDR1 and CDR2: SGHDT and YYEEEE. This CDR3 contains 19 residues. CDR3 sequence reads: CASSFGTEIFPMQGGEQYF. The CDR3 bases are TGTGCCAGCAGCTTTGGGACGGAAATTTTCCCCATGCAAGGAGGCGAGCAGTACTTC. Supplemented by reference TRBV5-6 and TRBJ2-7, the full variable domain reads DAGVTQSPTHLIKTRGQQVTLRCSPKSGHDTVSWYQQALGQGPQFIFQYYEEEERQRGNFPDRFSGHQFPNYSSELNVNALLLGDSALYLCASSFGTEIFPMQGGEQYFGPGTRLTVT.

The chain has TRBV10-3 and TRBJ2-3; 12 bases match TRBD2. The V gene's germline CDR1 is ENHRY and CDR2 SYGVKD. The trim removed 7 bases at V and 11 bases at J, leaving 7 bases unmatched. CDR3 length: 13 residues. In DNA, the CDR3 is TGTGCCATCACCCCGACTAGCGGGGGTAGGCAGTATTTT. Translation gives CAITPTSGGRQYF.

This chain joins TRBV15 and TRBJ2-7; 7 bases are a match to TRBD1. This CDR3 has 15 amino acids. The V segment lost 0 bases and the J segment 4 bases; nucleotides outside the gene matches: 6. The germline gives CDR1 LNHNV, CDR2 YYDKDF (reference sequence). CDR3 region: CATSREDRDEYEQYF. The CDR3 coding sequence is TGTGCCACCAGCAGAGAAGACAGGGATGAATACGAGCAGTACTTC.

V is TRBV7-2 and J is TRBJ2-7; D not certain. With 5 bases removed from V and 3 bases from J, the gap between germline ends came to 14 bases. Germline V gives CDR1 SGHTA, CDR2 FQGNSA. The CDR3 runs to 14 residues. The CDR3 is CASSPTSLDYEQYF. CDR3 bases: TGTGCCAGCAGCCCGACCAGTCTGGACTACGAGCAGTACTTC.